This T cell receptor beta chain was recorded in a study of cytomegalovirus exposure and HLA in healthy donors. The study ran its PCR with 60 Vbeta and 13 Jbeta primers. Only in-frame clones appear in the TCRdb table, and some are missing; sequencing was by immunoSEQ multiplex PCR. The data contain some 100,000 clones, approximately 80% of them seen just once; the ten biggest clones take up roughly 1.2%. There are 13 residues in the CDR3. The specimen was PBMCs. The chain joins TRBV21-1 to TRBJ2-7; the table's TRBD1 call for D was not verified on the DNA. TRBV21-1 is a pseudogene. This sequence originates from a woman under 30 in good health and CMV-seronegative. The CDR3 sequence: CASSMRQTYEQYF. The CDR3 nucleotides read TGTGCCAGCAGCATGCGACAGACCTACGAGCAGTACTTC.